Presented here are 32 T cell receptor beta chains from one specimen sequenced in a study of T cell responses to AZD1222 COVID-19 vaccine. TCRdb's copy holds only in-frame clones and misses some; the assay was immunoSEQ multiplex PCR. Of approximately 100,000 clones in the sample, 93% are singletons; the top ten hold 4.5% to 5%. Sequencing was performed on peripheral blood, taken on day 0 of AZD1222 vaccination. Receptors originate from an adult in good health.

The CDR3 loop is CASSARQTTTGNTIYF. The CDR3 coding sequence is TGTGCCAGCAGTGCCCGACAGACGACAACTGGAAACACCATATATTTT. The chain is built from TRBV6-6 and TRBJ1-3, with D tentatively TRBD1 (5 bases). The CDR3 extends over 16 amino acids. V was trimmed by 5 bases and J by 2 bases, leaving 16 bases between them. CDR1 is MNHNY, CDR2 SVGAGI, per germline (reference sequence).

This CDR3 is CASSKEGVNTGELFF. In DNA, the CDR3 is TGTGCCAGTAGTAAAGAAGGGGTGAACACCGGGGAGCTGTTTTTT. V gene TRBV19 combines with J gene TRBJ2-2; the D gene is possibly TRBD1 (5 bases). The CDR3 runs to 15 residues. V gave up 4 bases and J gave up 1 base, with 10 bases separating them. Germline values: CDR1 LNHDA, CDR2 SQIVND (reference sequence).

This rearrangement joins TRBV20-1 to TRBJ2-7; D is ambiguous. The CDR3 contains 9 residues. The V gene lost 6 bases and the J gene lost 5 bases, with 5 bases spanning the gap. Per germline, CDR1 DFQATT and CDR2 SNEGSKA (reference sequence). In nucleotides, the CDR3 is TGCAGTGCATCGGACGAGCAGTACTTC. As protein: CSASDEQYF.

The V gene is TRBV5-6, the J gene TRBJ2-3, with D possibly matching TRBD1 (5 bases). The ends were cut back, 5 bases at V and 7 bases at J, with 8 bases in the middle. There are 11 residues in the CDR3. CDR1 is SGHDT, CDR2 YYEEEE, per germline. CDR3: CASSQGNTQYF. In nucleotides, the CDR3 is TGTGCCAGCAGTCAGGGAAATACGCAGTATTTT.

The chain joins TRBV2 to TRBJ2-2; D call uncertain. Germline lookup yields CDR1 SNHLY and CDR2 FYNNEI. CDR3 length equals 13 residues. The V end lost 8 bases, the J end lost 3 bases, and 10 bases lay between the germline ends. The CDR3 here is CASLKSDTGELFF. The CDR3 DNA sequence: TGTGCCAGCTTAAAATCTGACACCGGGGAGCTGTTTTTT.

In nucleotides, the CDR3 is TGTGCCAGAAGCTTGGCCCTACAGTTCAATCAGCCCCAGCATTTT. This gives the protein CARSLALQFNQPQHF. This chain connects TRBV5-3 to TRBJ1-5; D remains unclear. Being an ORF, TRBV5-3 has a function that is uncertain. This CDR3 has 15 residues. The V gene lost 0 bases and the J gene lost 3 bases, with 10 bases spanning the gap.

The chain has TRBV28 and TRBJ1-5, with a possible D match to TRBD1 (5 bases). Germline CDR1 reads MDHEN; CDR2 reads SYDVKM. Trimming removed 5 bases from V and 3 bases from J, with 17 bases in between. This CDR3 has 16 residues. The CDR3 reads CASSPRDWRVNQPQHF. CDR3 coding DNA: TGTGCCAGCAGTCCACGGGACTGGCGGGTCAATCAGCCCCAGCATTTT. Full variable domain (rest looked up from reference TRBV28 and TRBJ1-5): DVKVTQSSRYLVKRTGEKVFLECVQDMDHENMFWYRQDPGLGLRLIYFSYDVKMKEKGDIPEGYSVSREKKERFSLILESASTNQTSMYLCASSPRDWRVNQPQHFGDGTRLSIL.

The rearrangement joins TRBV6-5 to TRBJ2-7; tentative D call: TRBD2 (5 bases). Germline lookup yields CDR1 MNHEY and CDR2 SVGAGI. V dropped 6 bases and J dropped 6 bases, with 12 bases sitting between them. The CDR3 is 12 amino acids. CDR3: CASRDFRGEQYF. For the CDR3, the DNA is TGTGCCAGCAGAGATTTTCGGGGCGAGCAGTACTTC.

The V and J genes are TRBV7-9 and TRBJ1-5, with D hard to call. There are 13 residues in the CDR3. Germline-derived CDR1 and CDR2 are SEHNR and FQNEAQ (reference sequence). With 7 bases removed from V and 5 bases from J, the gap between germline ends came to 12 bases. CDR3 loop: CASTKGADQPQHF. The CDR3 DNA reads as TGTGCCAGCACCAAAGGAGCGGATCAGCCCCAGCATTTT.

This clone was observed once. The gene calls are TRBV13 and TRBJ2-1; D uncertain. Germline V gene lookup returns CDR1 PRHDT and CDR2 FYEKMQ (reference sequence). Trimming took 3 bases from V and 0 from J, leaving 9 bases between them. The CDR3 length is 15 residues. The DNA of the CDR3 is TGTGCCAGCAGCTTCTACGGAAGCTCCTACAATGAGCAGTTCTTC. Translating gives CASSFYGSSYNEQFF.

The chain joins TRBV11-2 to TRBJ2-3, with 9 bases fitting TRBD2. Germline V CDR1 and CDR2: SGHAT, FQNNGV. V gave up 6 bases and J gave up 3 bases; unmatched junction bases: 13. This CDR3 is built from 17 residues. The CDR3 protein is CASRHPLSAGGTDTQYF. CDR3 sequence (DNA): TGTGCCAGCAGGCACCCTTTAAGCGCGGGAGGGACAGATACGCAGTATTTT.

This chain uses TRBV2 with TRBJ2-5; TRBD1 is a possible D gene (6 bases). V dropped 4 bases and J dropped 5 bases, with 11 bases sitting between them. This CDR3 contains 13 residues. Germline assignment: CDR1 SNHLY and CDR2 FYNNEI. CDR3 sequence: CASSGTESETQYF. The CDR3 DNA reads TGTGCCAGCAGTGGGACAGAGAGCGAGACCCAGTACTTC.

The V and J genes are TRBV18 and TRBJ2-5; D call uncertain. Germline CDR1 is KGHSH and CDR2 is LQKENI. The V end was cut by 3 bases, the J end by 4 bases, with 6 bases between. The CDR3 is 12 amino acids. DNA of the CDR3: TGTGCCAGCTCACCTCTCGGAGAGACCCAGTACTTC. Translated, it gives CASSPLGETQYF.

This clone came up once. V and J are TRBV3-1 (or the pseudogene TRBV3-2) and TRBJ2-3; TRBD2 aligns across 8 bases. CDR1 is LGHDT and CDR2 is YNNKEL in the germline V gene (reference sequence). After removal of 6 bases from V and 7 bases from J, the junction contained 18 bases not matched to a gene. The CDR3 totals 17 residues. This chain's CDR3 is CASSPFFSSAGVNTQYF. Written as DNA, the CDR3 is TGTGCCAGCAGTCCCTTTTTCAGTTCAGCGGGAGTAAATACGCAGTATTTT.

The chain links TRBV2 to TRBJ2-7, with 7 bases matching TRBD2. Germline V gene data show CDR1 as SNHLY and CDR2 as FYNNEI. V gave up 6 bases and J gave up 6 bases; unmatched junction bases: 11. This CDR3 region has 14 residues. CDR3 amino acids: CASRVQRGRGEQYF. CDR3 sequence (DNA): TGTGCCAGCAGGGTTCAACGAGGGAGGGGCGAGCAGTACTTC.

This clone was found once. The V call is TRBV28, the J call TRBJ2-1; 9 bases match TRBD2. CDR3 length: 12 amino acids. The V segment lost 10 bases and the J segment 7 bases; nucleotides outside the gene matches: 5. CDR1 and CDR2 (germline): MDHEN, SYDVKM. The CDR3 DNA reads TGTGCCACTTGGACTAGCGCGAATGAGCAGTTCTTC. This sequence encodes CATWTSANEQFF.

The chain has TRBV6-1 and TRBJ2-1; D possibly corresponds to TRBD2 (6 bases). The CDR3 totals 15 residues. V was shortened by 2 bases and J by 3 bases, with 11 bases between the two germline ends. CDR1 is MNHNS, CDR2 SASEGT, per germline. The chain's CDR3 is CASSERRGNYNEQFF. DNA of the CDR3: TGTGCCAGCAGTGAACGGCGGGGAAACTACAATGAGCAGTTCTTC.

The rearrangement links TRBV7-3 to TRBJ2-2; D call uncertain. This CDR3 is 14 amino acids long. Germline assignment: CDR1 SGHTA and CDR2 FQGTGA. Trimming pared 2 bases from V and 2 bases from J, leaving 6 bases between. The CDR3 region has the DNA TGTGCCAGCAGCTTAGGGATTAACACCGGGGAGCTGTTTTTT. It specifies CASSLGINTGELFF.

This chain connects TRBV7-9 to TRBJ2-3; no firm D call. Germline CDR1 reads SEHNR; CDR2 reads FQNEAQ (reference sequence). Trimming removed 8 bases from V and 13 bases from J, with 7 bases in between. The CDR3 contains 8 residues. CDR3 sequence reads: CASPPEYF. As DNA, the CDR3 is TGTGCCAGCCCCCCGGAGTATTTT. Variable domain in full (rest from reference TRBV7-9 and TRBJ2-3): DTGVSQNPRHKITKRGQNVTFRCDPISEHNRLYWYRQTLGQGPEFLTYFQNEAQLEKSRLLSDRFSAERPKGSFSTLEIQRTEQGDSAMYLCASPPEYFGPGTRLTVL.

This chain uses TRBV4-1 with TRBJ1-2; D is possibly TRBD1 (5 bases). V lost 0 bases to trimming and J lost 5 bases, with 13 bases between them. Germline-derived CDR1 and CDR2 are MGHRA and YSYEKL. The CDR3 sequence is 15 residues long. The CDR3 nucleotides read TGCGCCAGCAGCCAAGATCGGAGAGGGGATTATGGCTACACCTTC. Translated, it gives CASSQDRRGDYGYTF.

This chain uses TRBV14 with TRBJ2-1; D might be TRBD2 (5 bases). V dropped 0 bases and J dropped 5 bases, with 26 bases sitting between them. This CDR3 has 20 amino acids. Germline V gene data show CDR1 as SGHDN and CDR2 as FVKESK. CDR3 protein: CASSQDRSLARGSFHNEQFF. CDR3 DNA: TGTGCCAGCAGCCAAGACCGGAGCCTAGCTCGCGGCTCTTTTCACAATGAGCAGTTCTTC.

The gene calls are TRBV6-6 and TRBJ1-5; perhaps TRBD1 as D (5 bases). The CDR3 runs to 15 residues. V was cut by 5 bases and J by 1 base, with 12 bases left in between. Looked up from germline, CDR1 is MNHNY and CDR2 is SVGAGI (reference sequence). CDR3 nucleotide sequence: TGTGCCAGCAGTCCGGGTGGGGGAAGCAATCAGCCCCAGCATTTT. Amino acids: CASSPGGGSNQPQHF.

The V and J genes are TRBV7-2 and TRBJ2-3, with 8 positions matching TRBD1. The CDR3 length is 14 residues. V shed 5 bases, J shed 8 bases, and the junction held 9 bases outside the gene matches. Germline V gene data show CDR1 as SGHTA and CDR2 as FQGNSA. The CDR3 loop reads CASSQNHRGSTQYF. CDR3 coding DNA: TGTGCCAGCAGCCAAAACCACAGGGGGAGTACGCAGTATTTT.

The chain employs TRBV4-2 and TRBJ1-5; the match to TRBD1 covers 7 bases. V lost 4 bases, J lost 5 bases, and 8 bases stayed unmatched. CDR1 LGHNA and CDR2 YNFKEQ come from the germline V gene. The CDR3 totals 15 residues. The CDR3, as DNA: TGTGCCAGCAGCCTGAGACATCAGGGGGATCAGCCCCAGCATTTT. Translation: CASSLRHQGDQPQHF.

CDR3 sequence (DNA): TGTGCCAGCAGTGAAGGGGGGCTAGGGGAAAAACTGTTTTTT. Residues: CASSEGGLGEKLFF. V usage is TRBV2 and J usage is TRBJ1-4, with a tentative D call TRBD1 (6 bases). The CDR3 extends over 14 amino acids. Germline CDR1 is SNHLY and CDR2 is FYNNEI. Trimming shortened V by 1 base and J by 8 bases, and 11 bases separated the two germline ends.

This chain uses TRBV5-5 with TRBJ2-7; TRBD1 matches at 7 bases. Losses at the gene ends were 4 bases for V and 6 bases for J; bases not matched to a gene: 10. The CDR3 consists of 14 residues. Germline values: CDR1 SGHKS, CDR2 YYEKEE (reference sequence). The DNA for the CDR3 is TGTGCCAGCAGCCCTGGGGAAGGGGGCGGCGAGCAGTACTTC. Its translation is CASSPGEGGGEQYF.

J is TRBJ2-1 and V is TRBV28; TRBD2 might be the D (5 bases). Germline CDR1 is MDHEN and CDR2 is SYDVKM. This CDR3 contains 15 residues. The ends were cut back, 4 bases at V and 0 bases at J, with 10 bases in the middle. The CDR3 coding sequence is TGTGCCAGCAGTTCAACTAGATTCTCCTACAATGAGCAGTTCTTC. As protein: CASSSTRFSYNEQFF.

The V call is TRBV19, the J call TRBJ1-2, with 7 bases identical to TRBD1. The germline gives CDR1 LNHDA, CDR2 SQIVND (reference sequence). This CDR3 has 14 amino acids. Trimming took 4 bases from V and 3 from J; bases not matched to a gene: 5. CDR3 sequence: CASSKRQGDYGYTF. In DNA form, the CDR3 reads TGTGCCAGTAGTAAAAGACAGGGCGACTATGGCTACACCTTC.

The chain is built from TRBV4-2 and TRBJ2-7; D remains ambiguous. The CDR3 totals 15 residues. The germline CDR1 and CDR2 sequences are LGHNA and YNFKEQ. V lost 1 base and J lost 2, with 12 bases in between. The CDR3 coding sequence is TGTGCCAGCAGCCAAGCGGAACGCGCGACCTACGAGCAGTACTTC. This gives the protein CASSQAERATYEQYF.

This chain uses TRBV18 with TRBJ2-5; D might be TRBD1 or TRBD2, each matching 5 bases. Trimming cost V 3 bases and J 7 bases, with 15 bases left between them. The CDR3 is made up of 14 amino acids. CDR1 and CDR2 (germline): KGHSH, LQKENI. CDR3 loop: CASSPGERIGTQYF. CDR3 bases: TGTGCCAGCTCACCGGGGGAGCGCATAGGGACCCAGTACTTC.

The rearrangement joins TRBV5-1 to TRBJ2-4; the D gene is possibly TRBD2 (6 bases). CDR3 length: 17 amino acids. With 1 base removed from V and 0 bases from J, the gap between germline ends came to 14 bases. Germline CDR1 SGHRS, CDR2 YFSETQ. The CDR3 region is CASSLPTLGGAKNIQYF. In DNA form, the CDR3 reads TGCGCCAGCAGCTTGCCCACCTTGGGGGGAGCCAAAAACATTCAGTACTTC.

The rearrangement joins TRBV5-6 to TRBJ1-4; perhaps TRBD1 as D (6 bases). V was cut by 4 bases and J by 7 bases, with 17 bases left in between. Germline loops: CDR1 SGHDT, CDR2 YYEEEE. The CDR3 has 15 residues. CDR3 sequence reads: CASSRRGGRGEKLFF. The CDR3 DNA reads TGTGCCAGCAGCAGGCGTGGGGGGCGAGGTGAAAAACTGTTTTTT.